Below are 22 T cell receptor beta chains sequenced from a single sample in a study of blood T cell repertoires in COVID-19. The method was immunoSEQ multiplex PCR; TCRdb's version includes in-frame clones alone and lacks a portion of them. The sample lists 250,000 to 350,000 clones, around 89% occurring once. Sequencing was done on a sample of PBMCs or T cells enriched from blood (not recorded which). The receptors originated from a woman younger than 30 who had recovered from COVID-19.

The chain couples TRBV7-9 to TRBJ2-3; 10 bases align to TRBD2. In germline, CDR1 is SEHNR, CDR2 FQNEAQ (reference sequence). V lost 2 bases, J lost 2 bases, and 10 bases stayed unmatched. The CDR3 is 18 amino acids. As DNA, the CDR3 is TGTGCCAGCAGCTTACGAAGACTAGCGGGCGGGACCACAGATACGCAGTATTTT. It yields the protein CASSLRRLAGGTTDTQYF.

The rearrangement uses TRBV7-9 and TRBJ1-6; D may be TRBD1 (5 bases). CDR3 length equals 18 residues. Looked up from germline, CDR1 is SEHNR and CDR2 is FQNEAQ (reference sequence). Trimming removed 6 bases at V and 7 bases at J, with 25 bases between. The CDR3 DNA sequence: TGTGCCAGCAGTGCGGGAATTTGGGGGGGGAGCGGAAATTCACCCCTCCACTTT. As protein: CASSAGIWGGSGNSPLHF.

This clone was seen a handful of times. The V call is TRBV12-3 or TRBV12-4, the J call TRBJ1-1, with D tentatively TRBD1 (6 bases). This CDR3 has 13 amino acids. With 2 bases removed from V and 3 bases from J, the gap between germline ends came to 7 bases. CDR3 sequence: CASSLKGDTEAFF. In DNA, the CDR3 is TGTGCCAGCAGTTTAAAGGGGGACACTGAAGCTTTCTTT.

This chain connects TRBV21-1 to TRBJ2-3; the table's D call TRBD1 went unverified against the DNA. TRBV21-1 constitutes a pseudogene. This CDR3 is 16 amino acids long. CDR3 in amino acids: CASSSTGRLLTDTQYF. As DNA, the CDR3 is TGTGCCAGCAGCTCCACAGGGAGACTACTCACAGATACGCAGTATTTT.

This clone has just a few counts. The genes are TRBV4-2 and TRBJ1-1, with TRBD1 matching 10 bases. Germline trimming cut 0 bases from V and 5 bases from J; bases unmatched to any gene: 6. CDR1 and CDR2 (germline): LGHNA, YNFKEQ. The CDR3 has 16 amino acids. In DNA form, the CDR3 reads TGTGCCAGCAGCCAAGAACTGGGGACAGGGGTGACTGAAGCTTTCTTT. Residues: CASSQELGTGVTEAFF.

This chain links TRBV10-3 with TRBJ1-6; TRBD1 agrees at 9 bases. Germline CDR1 reads ENHRY; CDR2 reads SYGVKD. V lost 10 bases and J lost 7; bases outside the gene matches: 5. The CDR3 contains 13 residues. The CDR3: CASNRGQNSPLHF. In nucleotides, the CDR3 is TGTGCCAGCAACAGGGGGCAAAATTCACCCCTCCACTTT.

The J gene is TRBJ1-4, the V gene TRBV9, with D perhaps TRBD1 (5 bases). V shed 0 bases and J shed 0 bases, with 9 bases lying between them. CDR1 SGDLS and CDR2 YYNGEE come from the germline V gene. The length of the CDR3 is 16 residues. The CDR3 loop is CASSVADIPTNEKLFF. Here the CDR3 DNA reads TGTGCCAGCAGCGTAGCGGACATCCCAACTAATGAAAAACTGTTTTTT.

The V call is TRBV19, the J call TRBJ2-1; 8 bases are a match to TRBD2. The J segment lost 8 bases and the V segment lost 7 bases, leaving 16 bases of the junction unmatched. The germline CDR1 and CDR2 sequences are LNHDA and SQIVND (reference sequence). This CDR3 contains 16 residues. The CDR3 DNA reads as TGTGCCAGTAACACCATCACTAGCGGAGGGCCCGATGAGCAGTTCTTC. It translates to CASNTITSGGPDEQFF.

The rearrangement links TRBV28 to TRBJ1-4; 10 bases align to TRBD1. Germline V CDR1 and CDR2: MDHEN, SYDVKM. CDR3 length: 15 amino acids. V lost 5 bases, J lost 4 bases, and 4 bases stayed unmatched. The DNA for the CDR3 is TGTGCCAGCAGTACCTGGACAGGGGGTAATGAAAAACTGTTTTTT. It codes for CASSTWTGGNEKLFF.

This sequence joins TRBV19 and TRBJ1-1; D unclear. With 5 bases removed from V and 6 bases from J, the gap between germline ends came to 16 bases. CDR1 LNHDA and CDR2 SQIVND come from the germline V gene (reference sequence). The CDR3 sequence is 14 residues long. CDR3 region: CASSPTYIGPEAFF. The DNA of the CDR3 is TGTGCCAGTAGTCCAACTTATATCGGTCCTGAAGCTTTCTTT. Using reference TRBV19 and TRBJ1-1 for the parts outside the CDR3, the full variable domain is DGGITQSPKYLFRKEGQNVTLSCEQNLNHDAMYWYRQDPGQGLRLIYYSQIVNDFQKGDIAEGYSVSREKKESFPLTVTSAQKNPTAFYLCASSPTYIGPEAFFGQGTRLTVV.

The V gene is TRBV4-2, the J gene TRBJ2-3, with D possibly being TRBD2 (6 bases). Trimming stripped 5 bases from V and 11 bases from J, with 14 bases between. This CDR3 contains 12 residues. Germline CDR1 reads LGHNA; CDR2 reads YNFKEQ. CDR3 DNA sequence: TGTGCCAGCAGCTCTGCTAGCGTTGGGCAGTATTTT. It translates to CASSSASVGQYF.

The chain is built from TRBV14 and TRBJ1-1; tentatively, D is TRBD1 (5 bases). The CDR3 is 16 amino acids. Germline CDR1 reads SGHDN; CDR2 reads FVKESK. V lost 0 bases and J 1 base, leaving 12 bases between the germline ends. The CDR3 DNA reads TGTGCCAGCAGCCAAGAGGGAACAGGAGAGAACACTGAAGCTTTCTTT. It codes for CASSQEGTGENTEAFF.

The chain joins TRBV18 to TRBJ2-6; TRBD1 aligns across 8 bases. Germline trimming cut 1 base from V and 3 bases from J; bases unmatched to any gene: 5. The CDR3 length is 17 residues. CDR1 and CDR2 from the germline V gene are KGHSH and LQKENI. CDR3 sequence reads: CASSPRSGGSGANVLTF. The CDR3 nucleotides read TGTGCCAGCTCACCACGGTCAGGGGGCAGTGGGGCCAACGTCCTGACTTTC.

This clone came up once. This chain uses TRBV21-1 with TRBJ1-1; the table assigns TRBD1, which was not confirmed against the DNA. TRBV21-1 corresponds to a pseudogene. The CDR3 is 14 residues long. The CDR3 sequence: CASSVMTENTEAFF. Written as DNA, the CDR3 is TGTGCCAGCAGCGTCATGACAGAGAACACTGAAGCTTTCTTT.

This sequence joins TRBV7-2 and TRBJ2-1; no clear D. The CDR3 contains 15 residues. Germline CDR1 is SGHTA and CDR2 is FQGNSA. V was shortened by 1 base and J by 3 bases, with 10 bases between the two germline ends. CDR3 in DNA: TGTGCCAGCAGCTTAGACGGCGGCCTCTACAATGAGCAGTTCTTC. It codes for CASSLDGGLYNEQFF.

The table lists this clone with a count of one. The J gene is TRBJ1-5, the V gene TRBV12-3 or TRBV12-4; 7 bases line up with TRBD1. This CDR3 contains 13 residues. The trim removed 5 bases at V and 5 bases at J, leaving 3 bases unmatched. The CDR3 region has the DNA TGTGCCAGCAGTGGAACAGGGGATCAGCCCCAGCATTTT. It yields the protein CASSGTGDQPQHF.

The CDR3 DNA reads TGTGCCAGTAGTCGGGACAGGGGGACTGGGGCCAACGTCCTGACTTTC. Translation: CASSRDRGTGANVLTF. V and J are TRBV19 and TRBJ2-6; TRBD1 matches 11 bases. V lost 5 bases to trimming and J lost 2 bases; unmatched junction nucleotides: 2. The length of the CDR3 is 16 residues. Germline values: CDR1 LNHDA, CDR2 SQIVND (reference sequence).

There are a few counts of this clone. The J gene is TRBJ1-2, the V gene TRBV7-9, with unresolved D. V lost 5 bases and J lost 0, with 7 bases in between. Germline lookup yields CDR1 SEHNR and CDR2 FQNEAQ (reference sequence). The CDR3 sequence is 13 residues long. CDR3 DNA: TGTGCCAGCAGCCCCATAGCTAACTATGGCTACACCTTC. It is translated as CASSPIANYGYTF.

The chain couples TRBV5-1 to TRBJ2-2; no firm D call. The germline gives CDR1 SGHRS, CDR2 YFSETQ. Between the trimmed V and J ends, which lost 4 bases and 6 bases, there was a span of 16 bases. The CDR3 length is 15 residues. The CDR3 spells CASSLGTGGAGELFF. CDR3 bases: TGCGCCAGCAGCCTGGGCACGGGTGGAGCCGGGGAGCTGTTTTTT.

V gene TRBV7-6 combines with J gene TRBJ1-5; a weak D match, TRBD1 (5 bases). In germline, CDR1 is SGHVS, CDR2 FNYEAQ. This CDR3 contains 15 residues. The germline V and J ends were trimmed by 3 bases and 3 bases, with 12 bases remaining between them. DNA for the CDR3: TGTGCCAGCAGCTTGTTCGGGGGACCCAATCAGCCCCAGCATTTT. Protein: CASSLFGGPNQPQHF.

This chain uses TRBV19 with TRBJ1-2, with 8 bases identical to TRBD1. The CDR3 spans 18 residues. The junction had 16 bases not matched to a gene; V was cut back by 5 bases and J by 2 bases. Germline assignment: CDR1 LNHDA and CDR2 SQIVND (reference sequence). In nucleotides, the CDR3 is TGTGCCAGTAGTCCTCCTGGACAGGGTTGGGGCCTCAACTATGGCTACACCTTC. Its protein is CASSPPGQGWGLNYGYTF.

In this sample, this clone turned up once. The V call is TRBV3-1 (or the pseudogene TRBV3-2), the J call TRBJ2-1; 10 bases are shared with TRBD2. The V and J ends lost 0 bases and 0 bases, in that order; junction bases with no gene match: 2. The length of the CDR3 is 17 residues. Germline assignment: CDR1 LGHDT and CDR2 YNNKEL (reference sequence). The CDR3, as DNA: TGTGCCAGCAGCCAAGACCAGCGGGGGGGCTCCTACAATGAGCAGTTCTTC. This sequence encodes CASSQDQRGGSYNEQFF.